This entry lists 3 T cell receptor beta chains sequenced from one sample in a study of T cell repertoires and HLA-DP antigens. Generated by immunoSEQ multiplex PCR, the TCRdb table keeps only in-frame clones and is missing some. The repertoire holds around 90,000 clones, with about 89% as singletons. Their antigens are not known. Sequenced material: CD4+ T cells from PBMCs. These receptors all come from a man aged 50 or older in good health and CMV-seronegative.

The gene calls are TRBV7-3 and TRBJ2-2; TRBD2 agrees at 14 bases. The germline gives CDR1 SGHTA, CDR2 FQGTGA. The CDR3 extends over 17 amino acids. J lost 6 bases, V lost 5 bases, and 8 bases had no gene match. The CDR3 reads CASSRAGTSGGSGELFF. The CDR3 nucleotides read TGTGCCAGCAGCCGAGCCGGGACTAGCGGGGGTTCCGGGGAGCTGTTTTTT.

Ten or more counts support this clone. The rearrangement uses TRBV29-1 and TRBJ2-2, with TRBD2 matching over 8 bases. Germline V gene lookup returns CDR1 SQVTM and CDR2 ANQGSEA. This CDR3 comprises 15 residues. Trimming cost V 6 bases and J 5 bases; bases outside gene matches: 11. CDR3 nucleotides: TGCAGCGTGGGGGATAGCGGGAAAGTGACCGGGGAGCTGTTTTTT. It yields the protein CSVGDSGKVTGELFF.

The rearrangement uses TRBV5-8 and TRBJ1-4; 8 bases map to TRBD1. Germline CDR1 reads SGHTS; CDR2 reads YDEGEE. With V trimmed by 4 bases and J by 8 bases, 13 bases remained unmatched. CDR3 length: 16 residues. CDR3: CASSQGQGARGEKLFF. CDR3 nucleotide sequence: TGTGCCAGCAGCCAGGGGCAGGGGGCGCGAGGGGAAAAACTGTTTTTT.